This TCR beta chain came from a study of cytomegalovirus exposure and HLA in healthy donors. As regards this clone: The target antigen is unknown.

General study points: Among TCR sequences, most were rare, though some public TCRs appeared in many donors.

The CDR3 runs 14 residues. Germline values: CDR1 MNHEY, CDR2 SVGAGI. V lost 5 bases and J 7 bases, leaving 12 bases between the germline ends. Sequencing used immunoSEQ multiplex PCR; TCRdb keeps in-frame clones, though not all of them. The repertoire holds roughly 100,000 clones, with about nine tenths as singletons. This receptor was obtained from a woman under 30 in good health and CMV-seropositive. This sequence joins TRBV6-5 and TRBJ1-6; D gene ambiguous. Sequences were obtained from PBMCs. CDR3 coding DNA: TGTGCCAGCAGTACCCCCTATTTAAATTCACCCCTCCACTTT. Its protein is CASSTPYLNSPLHF.